The sequence of this TCR beta chain was determined in a study of cytomegalovirus exposure and HLA in healthy donors. Study-wide results and caveats: A later analysis showed TCR association rates differing by HLA locus, peaking at DRB1 and lowest at HLA-C.

PCR employed 60 Vbeta and 13 Jbeta primers. Only in-frame clones appear in the TCRdb table, and some are missing; sequencing was by immunoSEQ multiplex PCR. The sample holds 100,000 to 150,000 clones. For this clone: Its cognate antigen is unknown.

The CDR3 sequence is 17 residues long. Material for sequencing was PBMCs. The chain couples TRBV21-1 to TRBJ1-1; the table gives TRBD1 as D, unverified against the DNA. TRBV21-1 is a pseudogene segment. This TCR came from a man younger than 30 in good health and CMV-seronegative. The CDR3 DNA reads TGTGCCAGCAGCACCACAAAGGACAGGGGCACCAACACTGAAGCTTTCTTT. The encoded protein is CASSTTKDRGTNTEAFF.